The TCR gamma chain described here comes from a study of gamma-delta T cells after stem cell transplantation. With CATT, TCRdb re-called clones from the RT-PCR reads. The data hold thousands of gamma-chain clones, with approximately 21% observed a single time. The sample holds a few counts of this clone. This clonotype was sampled from a human donor. It is not recorded whose cells these are; they may come from a transplant donor. The sequencing input was gamma-delta T cells.

The CDR3 protein is CATWERFSDWIKTF. CDR3 coding DNA: TGTGCCACCTGGGAGAGATTTAGTGATTGGATCAAGACGTTT. This chain uses TRGV3 with TRGJP2. Germline CDR1 VTNTFY, CDR2 YDVSTARD (reference sequence). The CDR3 has 14 amino acids. J lost 4 bases, V lost 4 bases, and 6 bases had no gene match.